This TCR beta chain derives from a study of beta chain features in type 1 diabetes. Looking at the study overall: Regarding age, gender and cell yields, patients proved similar to healthy donors.

The authors reverse transcribed all of the isolated RNA, so sequencing captured expressed TCRB transcripts. This table comes from immunoSEQ multiplex PCR, and its TCRdb copy is limited to in-frame clones, with some not included. The sample lists 900,000 or so clones, 17% occurring once. This clone appeared a few times. There are 12 residues in the CDR3. Germline CDR1 and CDR2: MNHNY and SVGAGI (reference sequence). V was cut by 6 bases and J by 3 bases, with 7 bases left in between. This chain connects TRBV6-6 to TRBJ2-3; D is unclear. The origin of this receptor is a woman aged 18-29 years in good health. Sequenced sample: naive CD4+ T cells from blood. The CDR3 is CASRLGTDTQYF. For the CDR3, the DNA is TGTGCCAGCAGGTTAGGGACAGATACGCAGTATTTT.